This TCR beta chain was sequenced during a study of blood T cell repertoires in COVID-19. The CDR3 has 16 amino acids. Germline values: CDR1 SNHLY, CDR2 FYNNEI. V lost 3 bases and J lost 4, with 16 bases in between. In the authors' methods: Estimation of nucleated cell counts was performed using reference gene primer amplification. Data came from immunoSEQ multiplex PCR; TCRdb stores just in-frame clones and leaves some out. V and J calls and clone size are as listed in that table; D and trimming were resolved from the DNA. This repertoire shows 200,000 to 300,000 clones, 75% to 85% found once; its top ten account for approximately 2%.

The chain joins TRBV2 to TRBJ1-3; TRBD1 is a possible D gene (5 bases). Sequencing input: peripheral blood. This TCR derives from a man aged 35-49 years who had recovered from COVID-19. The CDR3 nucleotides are TGTGCCAGCAGTGACCCGGGGACTTTTGTAGGAAACACCATATATTTT. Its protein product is CASSDPGTFVGNTIYF.